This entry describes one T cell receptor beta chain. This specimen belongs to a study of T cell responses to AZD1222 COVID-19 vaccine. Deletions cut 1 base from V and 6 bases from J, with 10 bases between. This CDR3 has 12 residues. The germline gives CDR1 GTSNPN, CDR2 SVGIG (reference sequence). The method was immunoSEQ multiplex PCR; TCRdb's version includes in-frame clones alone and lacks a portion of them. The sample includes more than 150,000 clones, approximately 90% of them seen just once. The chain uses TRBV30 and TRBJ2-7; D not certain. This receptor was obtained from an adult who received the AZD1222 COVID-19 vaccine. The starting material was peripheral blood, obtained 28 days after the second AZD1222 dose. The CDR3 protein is CAWSAPLGEQYF. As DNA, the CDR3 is TGTGCCTGGAGTGCCCCCTTGGGCGAGCAGTACTTC.